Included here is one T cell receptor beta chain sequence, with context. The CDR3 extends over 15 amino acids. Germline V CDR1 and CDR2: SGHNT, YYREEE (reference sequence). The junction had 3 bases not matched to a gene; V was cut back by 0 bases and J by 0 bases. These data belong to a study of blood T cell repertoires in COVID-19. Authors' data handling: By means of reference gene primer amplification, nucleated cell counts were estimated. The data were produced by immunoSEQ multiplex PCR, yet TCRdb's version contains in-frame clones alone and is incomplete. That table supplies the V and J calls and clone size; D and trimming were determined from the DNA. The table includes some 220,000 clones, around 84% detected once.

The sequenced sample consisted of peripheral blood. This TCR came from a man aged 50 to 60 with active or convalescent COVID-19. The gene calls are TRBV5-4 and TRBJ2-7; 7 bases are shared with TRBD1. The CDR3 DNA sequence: TGTGCCAGCAGCTTGGTTCCAGGGGGCTCCTACGAGCAGTACTTC. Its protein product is CASSLVPGGSYEQYF.